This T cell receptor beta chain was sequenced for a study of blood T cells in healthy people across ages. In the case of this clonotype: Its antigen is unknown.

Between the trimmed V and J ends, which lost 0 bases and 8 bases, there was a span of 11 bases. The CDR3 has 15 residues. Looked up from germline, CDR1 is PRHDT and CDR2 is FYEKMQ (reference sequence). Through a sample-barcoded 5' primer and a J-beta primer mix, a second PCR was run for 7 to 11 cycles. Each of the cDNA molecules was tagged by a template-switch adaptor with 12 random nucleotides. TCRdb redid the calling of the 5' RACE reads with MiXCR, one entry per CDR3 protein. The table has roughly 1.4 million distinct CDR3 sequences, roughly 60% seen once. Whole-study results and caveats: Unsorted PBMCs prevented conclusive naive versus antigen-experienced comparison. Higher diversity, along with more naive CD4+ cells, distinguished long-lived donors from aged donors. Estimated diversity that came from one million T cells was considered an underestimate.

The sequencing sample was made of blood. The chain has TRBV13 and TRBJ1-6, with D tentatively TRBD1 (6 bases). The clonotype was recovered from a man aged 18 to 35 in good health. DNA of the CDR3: TGTGCCAGCAGCTTAGGGGCTGGGGGCGATTCACCCCTCCACTTT. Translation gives CASSLGAGGDSPLHF. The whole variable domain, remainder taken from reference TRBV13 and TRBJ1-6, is AAGVIQSPRHLIKEKRETATLKCYPIPRHDTVYWYQQGPGQDPQFLISFYEKMQSDKGSIPDRFSAQQFSDYHSELNMSSLELGDSALYFCASSLGAGGDSPLHFGNGTRLTVT.